The 20 T cell receptor beta chains reported below all come from one sample, sequenced in a study of graft-versus-host responses after intestinal transplantation. Libraries were prepared by immunoSEQ multiplex PCR; TCRdb keeps only in-frame clonotypes and omits some of them. The table includes some 79,000 clones, approximately 88% detected once. No antigens are known for them. The sequencing used unstimulated CD4+ T cells sorted from spleen or lymph node cells, collected before intestinal transplant. Source of these receptors: a human donor who received an intestinal transplant.

The chain recombines TRBV28 with TRBJ2-7; 10 bases are a match to TRBD2. Per the germline V gene, CDR1 is MDHEN and CDR2 is SYDVKM. The CDR3 has 15 residues. The V segment lost 5 bases and the J segment 4 bases; nucleotides outside the gene matches: 8. The CDR3 loop reads CASSPALAGRYEQYF. The CDR3 DNA reads TGTGCCAGCAGTCCCGCACTAGCGGGGAGGTACGAGCAGTACTTC.

This clone has a single count. The J gene is TRBJ2-1, the V gene TRBV5-1; 8 bases are shared with TRBD2. CDR1 and CDR2 (germline): SGHRS, YFSETQ. The length of the CDR3 is 15 residues. V shed 0 bases, J shed 6 bases, and the junction held 5 bases outside the gene matches. The CDR3 coding sequence is TGCGCCAGCAGCTTGGAATTAGCGGGGCTCAATGAGCAGTTCTTC. Its protein product is CASSLELAGLNEQFF.

The chain employs TRBV28 and TRBJ1-2; D gene ambiguous. The V end was cut by 3 bases, the J end by 5 bases, with 13 bases between. This CDR3 is built from 14 residues. Germline assignment: CDR1 MDHEN and CDR2 SYDVKM. The CDR3 region is CASSLAGKSYGYTF. In DNA form, the CDR3 reads TGTGCCAGCAGTTTGGCCGGGAAGAGTTATGGCTACACCTTC.

The rearrangement joins TRBV5-4 to TRBJ1-6, with D maybe TRBD1 (6 bases). CDR1 is SGHNT and CDR2 is YYREEE in the germline V gene (reference sequence). V lost 0 bases and J lost 0, with 13 bases in between. CDR3 length: 18 residues. The CDR3 protein is CASSLEQGGSSYNSPLHF. CDR3 sequence (DNA): TGTGCCAGCAGCTTGGAACAGGGAGGGAGCTCCTATAATTCACCCCTCCACTTT.

The V and J genes are TRBV6-1 and TRBJ1-4; tentative D call: TRBD1 (5 bases). V lost 7 bases and J lost 2, with 8 bases in between. This CDR3 has 13 amino acids. Germline CDR1 is MNHNS and CDR2 is SASEGT. CDR3 coding DNA: TGTGCCAGCAAAAGACAGACTAATGAAAAACTGTTTTTT. Amino acids: CASKRQTNEKLFF.

The chain's CDR3 is CASRGRFRNLNEQFF. Written as DNA, the CDR3 is TGTGCCAGCAGGGGGAGGTTCCGAAATCTCAATGAGCAGTTCTTC. The gene calls are TRBV5-8 and TRBJ2-1; D perhaps matches TRBD2 (6 bases). Trimming cost V 5 bases and J 6 bases, with 18 bases left between them. The V gene's germline CDR1 is SGHTS and CDR2 YDEGEE. The CDR3 is 15 residues long.

Only a few counts were recorded for this clone. The chain is built from TRBV7-9 and TRBJ2-3; 7 bases line up with TRBD2. The CDR3 length is 15 residues. The trim removed 2 bases at V and 1 base at J, leaving 3 bases unmatched. Germline V gene data show CDR1 as SEHNR and CDR2 as FQNEAQ (reference sequence). CDR3 loop: CASSLFSGGTDTQYF. The CDR3 region has the DNA TGTGCCAGCAGCTTATTCAGCGGGGGCACAGATACGCAGTATTTT.

The chain couples TRBV18 to TRBJ2-7; D gene unclear. Germline loops: CDR1 KGHSH, CDR2 LQKENI. Trimming left V 3 bases short and J 2 bases short, with 14 bases between. The CDR3 contains 15 residues. CDR3 amino acids: CASSPLPRVAYEQYF. For the CDR3, the DNA is TGTGCCAGCTCACCTCTCCCCCGGGTCGCCTACGAGCAGTACTTC.

This clone occurred once. The chain links TRBV27 to TRBJ2-3, with 10 bases matching TRBD2. There are 16 residues in the CDR3. CDR1 and CDR2 (germline): MNHEY, SMNVEV (reference sequence). V lost 6 bases to trimming and J lost 3 bases; unmatched junction nucleotides: 9. Here the CDR3 DNA reads TGTGCCAGCAGCCTAGGACTAGCGGCGGTAACAGATACGCAGTATTTT. It yields the protein CASSLGLAAVTDTQYF.

The gene calls are TRBV21-1 and TRBJ2-1; the table's D call of TRBD2 was not tested on the DNA. TRBV21-1 corresponds to a pseudogene. CDR3 size: 16 residues. Written as DNA, the CDR3 is TGTGCCAGCAGCTCAAGCGTAGCGGGGGGTGACAATGAGCAGTTCTTC. This codes for CASSSSVAGGDNEQFF.

V usage is TRBV20-1 and J usage is TRBJ2-3; D remains ambiguous. Trimming pared 1 base from V and 7 bases from J, leaving 3 bases between. Germline CDR1 is DFQATT and CDR2 is SNEGSKA (reference sequence). This CDR3 spans 10 amino acids. The CDR3 DNA follows: TGCAGTGCTAGAGCGTATACGCAGTATTTT. It translates to CSARAYTQYF.

The V gene is TRBV18, the J gene TRBJ1-2; D remains unclear. Trimming cost V 6 bases and J 7 bases, with 12 bases left between them. The CDR3 is 12 residues long. Germline lookup yields CDR1 KGHSH and CDR2 LQKENI. The CDR3 here is CASSEQISGYTF. In nucleotides, the CDR3 is TGTGCCAGCTCGGAACAGATCTCTGGCTACACCTTC. The full variable domain, completed using reference TRBV18 and TRBJ1-2, is NAGVMQNPRHLVRRRGQEARLRCSPMKGHSHVYWYRQLPEEGLKFMVYLQKENIIDESGMPKERFSAEFPKEGPSILRIQQVVRGDSAAYFCASSEQISGYTFGSGTRLTVV.

The chain combines TRBV18 with TRBJ2-3; 11 bases fit TRBD2. The trim removed 3 bases at V and 4 bases at J, leaving 6 bases unmatched. The germline V gene encodes CDR1 KGHSH and CDR2 LQKENI. The CDR3 is 16 residues long. Here the CDR3 reads CASSPLAGGSADTQYF. CDR3 sequence (DNA): TGTGCCAGCTCACCGCTAGCGGGGGGTAGTGCAGATACGCAGTATTTT.

The rearrangement links TRBV19 to TRBJ2-2; D possibly corresponds to TRBD1 (6 bases). Germline CDR1 reads LNHDA; CDR2 reads SQIVND (reference sequence). V shed 3 bases and J shed 0 bases, with 17 bases lying between them. CDR3 length equals 18 residues. The CDR3 DNA is TGTGCCAGTAGTATCTACAGGGAAGCGAACGCGAACACCGGGGAGCTGTTTTTT. Protein sequence: CASSIYREANANTGELFF. Together with reference TRBV19 and TRBJ2-2, the CDR3 gives the full variable domain: DGGITQSPKYLFRKEGQNVTLSCEQNLNHDAMYWYRQDPGQGLRLIYYSQIVNDFQKGDIAEGYSVSREKKESFPLTVTSAQKNPTAFYLCASSIYREANANTGELFFGEGSRLTVL.

The rearrangement links TRBV19 to TRBJ2-1; D is possibly TRBD2 (6 bases). Looked up from germline, CDR1 is LNHDA and CDR2 is SQIVND (reference sequence). This CDR3 comprises 11 residues. V dropped 3 bases and J dropped 9 bases, with 6 bases sitting between them. For the CDR3, the DNA is TGTGCCAGTAGTATGGGAGGTGAGCAGTTCTTC. Translated, it gives CASSMGGEQFF.

The chain links TRBV20-1 to TRBJ2-7; no reliable D call. This CDR3 has 10 residues. V lost 7 bases, J lost 1 base, and 5 bases lay in between. Per germline, CDR1 DFQATT and CDR2 SNEGSKA (reference sequence). This CDR3 reads CSVHSYEQYF. The CDR3 DNA follows: TGCAGTGTTCATTCCTACGAGCAGTACTTC.

The gene calls are TRBV7-8 and TRBJ2-7, with TRBD1 as a possible D gene (5 bases). Germline lookup yields CDR1 SGHVS and CDR2 FQNEAQ. Trimming took off 3 bases at V and 2 bases at J, with 11 bases between the two ends. This CDR3 has 14 amino acids. The CDR3 here is CASSLGQGTYEQYF. CDR3 bases: TGTGCCAGCAGCTTGGGCCAGGGTACCTACGAGCAGTACTTC.

This sequence joins TRBV28 and TRBJ1-2; D not resolved. The CDR3 covers 15 residues. The germline V and J ends were trimmed by 4 bases and 4 bases, with 16 bases remaining between them. The germline V gene encodes CDR1 MDHEN and CDR2 SYDVKM. The CDR3 is CASSSPGSTSYGYTF. CDR3 bases: TGTGCCAGCAGTTCACCTGGTTCGACTTCCTATGGCTACACCTTC.

The V gene is TRBV18, the J gene TRBJ1-6; maybe TRBD1 (6 bases). This CDR3 is 14 amino acids long. V gave up 2 bases and J gave up 8 bases, with 10 bases separating them. Germline CDR1 KGHSH, CDR2 LQKENI. This chain's CDR3 is CASSPTGSDSPLHF. The CDR3 DNA reads as TGTGCCAGCTCACCAACAGGGTCAGATTCACCCCTCCACTTT.

V gene TRBV19 combines with J gene TRBJ2-5; 9 bases match TRBD1. The CDR3 sequence is 15 residues long. Trimming at V came to 6 bases and at J to 1 base, leaving 6 bases not matched to a gene. Germline CDR1 LNHDA, CDR2 SQIVND (reference sequence). The CDR3 region is CASSQMTGGQETQYF. The CDR3 region has the DNA TGTGCCAGTAGCCAGATGACAGGGGGCCAAGAGACCCAGTACTTC.